In its sample, the clone carrying this TCR beta chain was seen a few times. Researchers amplified the TCR beta CDR3 regions from RNA transcripts. Carried out on the TCR CDR3, a first-round RT-PCR used the HTBI primer set. MiXCR was run by TCRdb on the multiplex PCR reads, yielding one entry per CDR3 protein. The sample consists of hundreds of thousands of distinct CDR3 sequences, 11% to 15% of them appearing once. Patients showing uncontrolled infection, other autoimmune disease, pregnancy or lactation were ineligible. The record originates from a study of T cells in Graves' hyperthyroidism and ophthalmopathy. CDR1 and CDR2 (germline): MNHNS, SASEGT. This CDR3 has 15 amino acids. Trimming removed 6 bases at V and 6 bases at J, with 19 bases between.

The receptor comes from a woman in her late teens or twenties with Graves' hyperthyroidism. The gene calls are TRBV6-1 and TRBJ2-3; D ambiguous. The sequenced material came from blood. This CDR3 is CASRDLTSFADTQYF. As DNA, the CDR3 is TGTGCCAGCAGAGACCTGACCTCCTTTGCGGATACGCAGTATTTT.